Following are 20 T cell receptor beta chains from one sample sequenced in a study of cytomegalovirus exposure and HLA in healthy donors. Use of 60 Vbeta and 13 Jbeta primers characterized the PCR. Clones were read by immunoSEQ multiplex PCR, and TCRdb kept only the in-frame ones, dropping some. The data show approximately 120,000 clones, around 81% seen once. The sample comprised PBMCs. The source is a young woman in good health and CMV-seronegative.

In regard to this clone: At one boundary the junction diverges from the germline segment, which might be a read error. V gene TRBV7-9 combines with J gene TRBJ2-5; D is possibly TRBD1 or TRBD2 (9 bases each). The CDR3 is made up of 19 amino acids. Germline V gene data show CDR1 as SEHNR and CDR2 as FQNEAQ (reference sequence). CDR3 amino acids: CTSSHRDRERAGGVKDQYF. The CDR3 region has the DNA TGTACCAGCAGCCACCGGGACAGGGAAAGGGCGGGAGGGGTGAAGGACCAGTACTTC.

The chain joins TRBV9 to TRBJ2-1, with a weak D call TRBD2 (5 bases). The CDR3 is 15 amino acids. From germline, CDR1 is SGDLS and CDR2 YYNGEE. Between the trimmed V and J ends, which lost 1 base and 8 bases, there was a span of 16 bases. As DNA, the CDR3 is TGTGCCAGCAGCGTATTAGGTGCGGGTCCTGATGAGCAGTTCTTC. Residues: CASSVLGAGPDEQFF.

The chain combines TRBV29-1 with TRBJ2-1; 8 nucleotides match TRBD2. Germline V CDR1 and CDR2: SQVTM, ANQGSEA. The CDR3 loop spans 16 amino acids. Unmatched junction bases numbered 8, after V lost 1 base and J lost 3 bases. The CDR3 DNA follows: TGCAGCGTTGAAGCGAGCGGGAGACGGGGCTACAATGAGCAGTTCTTC. This sequence encodes CSVEASGRRGYNEQFF.

This rearrangement joins TRBV5-1 to TRBJ1-1; 7 bases match TRBD1. Germline V CDR1 and CDR2: SGHRS, YFSETQ. V trimming: 4 bases; J trimming: 3 bases; junction bases outside the gene matches: 9. The CDR3 runs to 15 residues. CDR3 in amino acids: CASSTSGQAYTEAFF. CDR3 in DNA: TGCGCCAGCAGCACGTCAGGACAGGCGTACACTGAAGCTTTCTTT.

CDR3 residues: CASSRVGYDGYTF. Written as DNA, the CDR3 is TGTGCCAGCAGCCGCGTCGGGTACGATGGCTACACCTTC. The V and J genes are TRBV7-2 and TRBJ1-2; the D is unclear. The germline CDR1 and CDR2 sequences are SGHTA and FQGNSA. Trimming shortened V by 5 bases and J by 6 bases, and 13 bases separated the two germline ends. The CDR3 runs to 13 residues.

The sample holds a few counts of this clone. This chain connects TRBV7-2 to TRBJ2-5; no clear D. CDR1 and CDR2 (germline): SGHTA, FQGNSA. V lost 5 bases and J lost 1, with 8 bases in between. The CDR3 contains 13 residues. CDR3 sequence (DNA): TGTGCCAGCAGCCGCGATGCCCAAGAGACCCAGTACTTC. This sequence encodes CASSRDAQETQYF. The whole variable domain, filled in from reference TRBV7-2 and TRBJ2-5, reads GAGVSQSPSNKVTEKGKDVELRCDPISGHTALYWYRQSLGQGLEFLIYFQGNSAPDKSGLPSDRFSAERTGGSVSTLTIQRTQQEDSAVYLCASSRDAQETQYFGPGTRLLVL.

This chain joins TRBV11-1 and TRBJ2-1, with 12 nucleotides matching TRBD2. The V gene's germline CDR1 is SGHAT and CDR2 FQDESV (reference sequence). Trimming removed 5 bases from V and 5 bases from J; junction bases left unmatched: 4. This CDR3 comprises 15 residues. The CDR3 DNA sequence: TGTGCCAGCAGCCCTAGCGGGAGGGGAGACAATGAGCAGTTCTTC. Protein sequence: CASSPSGRGDNEQFF.

The chain uses TRBV5-1 and TRBJ1-1; D is uncertain. V lost 1 base and J 5 bases, leaving 12 bases between the germline ends. Germline V gene lookup returns CDR1 SGHRS and CDR2 YFSETQ. This CDR3 is 14 amino acids long. The CDR3 DNA reads as TGCGCCAGCAGCTTGTCGACCGGGAATACTGAAGCTTTCTTT. Translation: CASSLSTGNTEAFF. The entire variable domain, with the rest obtained from reference TRBV5-1 and TRBJ1-1, is as follows: KAGVTQTPRYLIKTRGQQVTLSCSPISGHRSVSWYQQTPGQGLQFLFEYFSETQRNKGNFPGRFSGRQFSNSRSEMNVSTLELGDSALYLCASSLSTGNTEAFFGQGTRLTVV.

V is TRBV6-5 and J is TRBJ2-3; 10 bases match TRBD2. With V trimmed by 6 bases and J by 2 bases, 5 bases remained unmatched. Germline assignment: CDR1 MNHEY and CDR2 SVGAGI. The CDR3 has 15 amino acids. The CDR3 reads CASRIAGGLTDTQYF. In DNA, the CDR3 is TGTGCCAGCAGGATAGCGGGAGGACTCACAGATACGCAGTATTTT.

The chain carries TRBV7-2 and TRBJ1-2; 10 nucleotides line up with TRBD1. V gave up 5 bases and J gave up 5 bases; unmatched junction bases: 5. Germline loops: CDR1 SGHTA, CDR2 FQGNSA. The CDR3 runs 14 residues. The DNA for the CDR3 is TGTGCCAGCAGCGGACAGGGGGGGCGGTATGGCTACACCTTC. Translated: CASSGQGGRYGYTF.

The J gene is TRBJ2-3, the V gene TRBV21-1; the tabulated D call, TRBD2, remains unverified against the DNA. TRBV21-1 is termed a pseudogene. The CDR3 totals 15 residues. CDR3 residues: CASSKWRAGTDTQYF. The DNA for the CDR3 is TGTGCCAGCAGCAAATGGAGAGCGGGCACAGATACGCAGTATTTT.

The chain links TRBV9 to TRBJ1-4; D gene unclear. The CDR3 runs to 15 residues. Germline V CDR1 and CDR2: SGDLS, YYNGEE. The V gene lost 5 bases and the J gene lost 0 bases, with 11 bases spanning the gap. The CDR3 sequence is CASSGGFATNEKLFF. CDR3 DNA sequence: TGTGCCAGCAGTGGAGGTTTTGCAACTAATGAAAAACTGTTTTTT.

The V call is TRBV10-1, the J call TRBJ2-1; D perhaps matches TRBD1 (5 bases). The CDR3 covers 14 residues. Trimming removed 6 bases from V and 10 bases from J, with 19 bases in between. Germline CDR1 reads WNHNN; CDR2 reads SYGVQD (reference sequence). The chain's CDR3 is CASRAQGQVNEQFF. CDR3 nucleotide sequence: TGCGCCAGCAGGGCCCAGGGCCAGGTAAACGAGCAGTTCTTC.

There are a few counts of this clone. This chain joins TRBV5-1 and TRBJ1-4; TRBD1 matches at 8 bases. The CDR3 spans 14 residues. Per the germline V gene, CDR1 is SGHRS and CDR2 is YFSETQ. Trimming at V came to 2 bases and at J to 12 bases, leaving 9 bases not matched to a gene. The CDR3 sequence is CASSFRQGNSELFF. CDR3 sequence (DNA): TGCGCCAGCAGCTTCCGACAGGGGAATTCGGAACTGTTTTTT.

The chain couples TRBV4-3 to TRBJ2-5, with D perhaps matching TRBD2 (6 bases). Germline V gene lookup returns CDR1 LGHNA and CDR2 YSLEER. The CDR3 runs to 15 residues. V shed 1 base and J shed 4 bases, with 13 bases lying between them. The CDR3 sequence is CASSQVRGSGETQYF. The CDR3 DNA is TGCGCCAGCAGCCAAGTCCGGGGTAGCGGAGAGACCCAGTACTTC.

The rearrangement joins TRBV5-1 to TRBJ2-5; 9 bases fit TRBD2. V trimming: 4 bases; J trimming: 2 bases; junction bases outside the gene matches: 3. The germline gives CDR1 SGHRS, CDR2 YFSETQ. This CDR3 contains 14 residues. The CDR3 coding sequence is TGCGCCAGCAGCCCGACTAGCGGACAAGAGACCCAGTACTTC. Protein sequence: CASSPTSGQETQYF.

The rearrangement uses TRBV10-1 and TRBJ1-1; 7 bases agree with TRBD1. V was pared by 10 bases and J by 5 bases, with 19 bases of the junction left unmatched. The germline gives CDR1 WNHNN, CDR2 SYGVQD (reference sequence). The CDR3 is made up of 16 amino acids. CDR3 loop: CATPGPNRQGSTEAFF. DNA of the CDR3: TGCGCCACCCCCGGCCCAAACCGACAGGGTTCAACTGAAGCTTTCTTT.

To note about this clone: An end of the junction differs from the germline gene, which may be a read error. The rearrangement joins TRBV18 to TRBJ1-1; D perhaps matches TRBD1 (5 bases). Germline assignment: CDR1 KGHSH and CDR2 LQKENI. The CDR3 runs to 17 residues. CDR3 in DNA: TGTGCCAGCTCCCCACGACAGATACCTACTGGGAACACTGAAGCTTTCTTT. Residues: CASSPRQIPTGNTEAFF.

The chain links TRBV28 to TRBJ2-7; TRBD1 agrees at 9 bases. J lost 0 bases, V lost 5 bases, and 8 bases had no gene match. This CDR3 comprises 16 residues. Germline CDR1 MDHEN, CDR2 SYDVKM. The CDR3 bases are TGTGCCAGCAGTCCGCTGGGACAGGGAAGCTCCTACGAGCAGTACTTC. It translates to CASSPLGQGSSYEQYF.

There are a few counts of this clone. This chain uses TRBV5-1 with TRBJ2-5; 8 bases agree with TRBD2. The V segment lost 6 bases and the J segment 4 bases; nucleotides outside the gene matches: 8. The germline CDR1 and CDR2 sequences are SGHRS and YFSETQ. CDR3 length: 14 amino acids. This CDR3 reads CASISGTSGETQYF. The CDR3, as DNA: TGCGCCAGCATTAGCGGGACGTCGGGAGAGACCCAGTACTTC.